A single sample is the source of the 7 T cell receptor beta chains below, sequenced in a study of blood T cell repertoires in COVID-19. Assay used: immunoSEQ multiplex PCR; TCRdb lists only in-frame clones, some missing. The sample records approximately 300,000 clones, roughly 86% being singletons. The sequenced material came from PBMCs or T cells enriched from blood (not recorded which). The receptors here all came from a woman in her twenties or thirties who had recovered from COVID-19.

The rearrangement uses TRBV18 and TRBJ1-6, with TRBD1 identical over 7 bases. CDR1 and CDR2 (germline): KGHSH, LQKENI. This CDR3 comprises 14 residues. The V and J ends lost 3 bases and 8 bases, in that order; junction bases with no gene match: 4. The CDR3 region is CASSPTGTDSPLHF. CDR3 DNA: TGTGCCAGCTCACCTACCGGGACAGATTCACCCCTCCACTTT.

V and J are TRBV3-1 (or the pseudogene TRBV3-2) and TRBJ2-2, with TRBD1 matching over 8 bases. The ends lost 2 bases at V and 3 bases at J; junction bases unmatched: 8. CDR1 and CDR2 from the germline V gene are LGHDT and YNNKEL (reference sequence). This CDR3 is built from 17 residues. The CDR3 is CASSQPNRGEYTGELFF. CDR3 in DNA: TGTGCCAGCAGCCAACCCAACAGGGGGGAGTACACCGGGGAGCTGTTTTTT.

This clone appeared once. The V gene is TRBV20-1, the J gene TRBJ2-6; 7 bases line up with TRBD2. The germline CDR1 and CDR2 sequences are DFQATT and SNEGSKA (reference sequence). CDR3 length: 17 residues. V shed 3 bases and J 0 bases; nucleotides not matched to a gene: 8. The CDR3: CSASPPGGYSGANVLTF. In nucleotides, the CDR3 is TGCAGTGCTAGTCCCCCGGGGGGATACTCTGGGGCCAACGTCCTGACTTTC.

J is TRBJ1-1 and V is TRBV2; D ambiguous. This CDR3 contains 14 residues. CDR1 SNHLY and CDR2 FYNNEI come from the germline V gene. V dropped 5 bases and J dropped 3 bases, with 13 bases sitting between them. The CDR3 is CASSWAGWDTEAFF. The DNA for the CDR3 is TGTGCCAGCAGTTGGGCAGGCTGGGACACTGAAGCTTTCTTT.

V gene TRBV11-2 combines with J gene TRBJ1-1, with 10 bases identical to TRBD1. V shed 5 bases and J 5 bases; nucleotides not matched to a gene: 11. Germline V gene lookup returns CDR1 SGHAT and CDR2 FQNNGV. The CDR3 consists of 16 residues. CDR3 protein: CASSAGQGVRRTEAFF. CDR3 coding DNA: TGTGCCAGCAGCGCAGGACAGGGGGTACGAAGGACTGAAGCTTTCTTT.

This chain uses TRBV7-3 with TRBJ1-5, with no clear D. The V gene's germline CDR1 is SGHTA and CDR2 FQGTGA. The length of the CDR3 is 13 residues. The V end was cut by 3 bases, the J end by 5 bases, with 8 bases between. DNA of the CDR3: TGTGCCAGCAGCTTGAAATCAGATCAGCCCCAGCATTTT. Translated: CASSLKSDQPQHF.

The V gene is TRBV6-5, the J gene TRBJ1-1, with D possibly being TRBD1 (6 bases). There are 11 residues in the CDR3. Germline lookup yields CDR1 MNHEY and CDR2 SVGAGI. V shed 8 bases and J shed 6 bases, with 10 bases lying between them. CDR3 region: CASAGVPEAFF. The CDR3 region has the DNA TGTGCCAGCGCAGGGGTTCCTGAAGCTTTCTTT.